Listed below are T cell receptor beta chains from one sample, sequenced in a study of identical twins. TCRdb re-called the 5' RACE reads with MiXCR, one entry per CDR3 protein. The sample includes hundreds of thousands of distinct CDR3 sequences, roughly 6.2% of them seen just once. Sequenced material: naive T cells sorted from blood. These receptors came from a man aged 18 to 29 in good health. CDR3s include the opening cysteine and the closing phenylalanine or tryptophan. The order of the fields is V gene, J gene, CDR3 protein.

V gene: TRBV10-3
J gene: TRBJ1-5
CDR3 protein: CAISFRDTHQPQHF

V gene: TRBV6-1
J gene: TRBJ1-4
CDR3 protein: CASSQRSGWNDKLFF

V gene: TRBV6-6
J gene: TRBJ1-6
CDR3 protein: CASSYGVLPLHF

V gene: TRBV7-9
J gene: TRBJ1-4
CDR3 protein: CASSWQQGGSEKLFF

V gene: TRBV10-1
J gene: TRBJ2-1
CDR3 protein: CASSHRANNGQFF

V gene: TRBV12-3/TRBV12-4
J gene: TRBJ2-3
CDR3 protein: CASSPPSGFTDTQYF

V gene: TRBV29-1
J gene: TRBJ1-1
CDR3 protein: CSVEAFPEAFF

V gene: TRBV2
J gene: TRBJ2-5
CDR3 protein: CASSGDSETQYF

V gene: TRBV7-9
J gene: TRBJ2-5
CDR3 protein: CASRETGTGETQYF

V gene: TRBV28
J gene: TRBJ2-3
CDR3 protein: CASSFETSGPRGTQYF

V gene: TRBV28
J gene: TRBJ2-3
CDR3 protein: CASIFRLSPGTDTQYF

V gene: TRBV18
J gene: TRBJ1-1
CDR3 protein: CASSQTLTGMTFF

V gene: TRBV27
J gene: TRBJ2-3
CDR3 protein: CASSYSGRARGTDTQYF

V gene: TRBV5-1
J gene: TRBJ1-2
CDR3 protein: CASSPDGQANYGYTF

V gene: TRBV5-1
J gene: TRBJ2-1
CDR3 protein: CASSLLTSGAVDEQFF

V gene: TRBV20-1
J gene: TRBJ1-5
CDR3 protein: CSARIGTDSNQPQHF

V gene: TRBV12-3/TRBV12-4
J gene: TRBJ1-1
CDR3 protein: CASSFLIGGLGEAFF

V gene: TRBV2
J gene: TRBJ2-3
CDR3 protein: CASTLRTDTQYF

V gene: TRBV7-2
J gene: TRBJ1-1
CDR3 protein: CASNLSPAPSAEAFF

V gene: TRBV27
J gene: TRBJ2-3
CDR3 protein: CASSYLRDTQYF

V gene: TRBV27
J gene: TRBJ2-7
CDR3 protein: CASSFGHEQYF

V gene: TRBV5-1
J gene: TRBJ2-7
CDR3 protein: CASRRLAGVSHEQYF

V gene: TRBV5-1
J gene: TRBJ1-2
CDR3 protein: CASSLGETGYRNYGYTF

V gene: TRBV19
J gene: TRBJ1-1
CDR3 protein: CATRTGRSEAFF

V gene: TRBV20-1
J gene: TRBJ2-3
CDR3 protein: CSAKVSDTQYF

V gene: TRBV5-4
J gene: TRBJ2-7
CDR3 protein: CASREADSGGAYLEQYF

V gene: TRBV4-3
J gene: TRBJ2-7
CDR3 protein: CASSQDRSGAYEQYF

V gene: TRBV7-2
J gene: TRBJ2-3
CDR3 protein: CASSLVAGGDTQYF

V gene: TRBV28
J gene: TRBJ2-7
CDR3 protein: CASSSTRDSVYEQYF

V gene: TRBV30
J gene: TRBJ1-1
CDR3 protein: CVWSVLLNTEAFF

V gene: TRBV10-3
J gene: TRBJ2-7
CDR3 protein: CAMKAEVSYEQYF

V gene: TRBV20-1
J gene: TRBJ1-5
CDR3 protein: CSARDTGGRPQHF

V gene: TRBV29-1
J gene: TRBJ2-3
CDR3 protein: CSVEWRVSTDTQYF

V gene: TRBV27
J gene: TRBJ2-1
CDR3 protein: CASSLSVGGSRREQFF

V gene: TRBV12-3/TRBV12-4
J gene: TRBJ2-1
CDR3 protein: CASSSNLAARTNEQFF

V gene: TRBV7-8
J gene: TRBJ2-5
CDR3 protein: CASSPHSGYQETQYF

V gene: TRBV15
J gene: TRBJ2-2
CDR3 protein: CATSREGSGELFF

V gene: TRBV5-1
J gene: TRBJ1-4
CDR3 protein: CASRQQAATNEKLFF

V gene: TRBV10-3
J gene: TRBJ2-5
CDR3 protein: CAISVSGVRETQYF

V gene: TRBV5-1
J gene: TRBJ2-1
CDR3 protein: CASSLAVGRPQDEQFF

V gene: TRBV20-1
J gene: TRBJ2-7
CDR3 protein: CSATGGASNEQYF

V gene: TRBV27
J gene: TRBJ2-5
CDR3 protein: CASSQRQLQETQYF

V gene: TRBV6-2/TRBV6-3
J gene: TRBJ2-3
CDR3 protein: CASSNPPASPDF

V gene: TRBV7-9
J gene: TRBJ2-6
CDR3 protein: CASSLDGGSGANVLTF

V gene: TRBV3-1
J gene: TRBJ2-7
CDR3 protein: CASSPGTSGSYEQYF

V gene: TRBV18
J gene: TRBJ2-3
CDR3 protein: CASSTGAADTQYF

V gene: TRBV20-1
J gene: TRBJ2-5
CDR3 protein: CSAPAPGETQYF

V gene: TRBV5-6
J gene: TRBJ2-7
CDR3 protein: CASSLGWTGGYEQYF

V gene: TRBV5-1
J gene: TRBJ2-7
CDR3 protein: CASSLTSGVGKRQYF

V gene: TRBV27
J gene: TRBJ1-1
CDR3 protein: CASAIGGNTEAFF

V gene: TRBV5-5
J gene: TRBJ1-6
CDR3 protein: CASSPTGSSYNSPLHF

V gene: TRBV5-5
J gene: TRBJ2-1
CDR3 protein: CASSLEGPSYNEQFF

V gene: TRBV29-1
J gene: TRBJ2-2
CDR3 protein: CSGQANTGELFF

V gene: TRBV5-1
J gene: TRBJ2-1
CDR3 protein: CASSGRQGKNEQFF

V gene: TRBV9
J gene: TRBJ2-3
CDR3 protein: CASSSRTSGSLADTQYF